The entry below gives a single T cell receptor beta chain sequence along with its context. Stated time point: patch test 1, 2 weeks after DPC sensitization. Treatment indicated: therapeutic diphenylcyclopropenone sensitization with weekly scalp DPC. TCRdb re-analysed the RACE reads in MiXCR, keeping a single row per CDR3 protein. The table has 150,000 to 200,000 distinct CDR3 sequences, approximately 15% seen once; the top ten hold approximately 1.5%. This entry comes from a study of human T cells and chemical hapten exposure. Study background: Reading of the patch tests, which applied 0.01% DPC to the upper back, occurred at 6 days.

The origin of this receptor is a woman in her thirties with alopecia areata. Some clones in this sample may be carry-over from other donors' samples. Sequences were derived from whole blood, sampled in connection with sensitization to the hapten diphenylcyclopropenone (DPC).

CDR3 nucleotides: TGTGCCAGCAGTTTAACAGGGGTTTCTGAAGCTTTCTTT. Amino acids: CASSLTGVSEAFF. V and J are TRBV28 and TRBJ1-1; TRBD1 aligns across 7 bases. V lost 2 bases to trimming and J lost 6 bases; unmatched junction nucleotides: 3. Germline CDR1 MDHEN, CDR2 SYDVKM. The CDR3 length is 13 residues.